The 7 T cell receptor beta chains in this list originate from one sample, sequenced in a study of tumor and adjacent non-tumor tissue in lung cancer. TCRbeta libraries were built with three rounds of nested PCR, modified from ARM-PCR. From the multiplex PCR reads, TCRdb called clonotypes with MiXCR, one entry per CDR3 protein. The sample comprises approximately 90,000 distinct CDR3 sequences, under 80% of which are singletons, and just over 20% rests with the top ten. No cell sorting was done before RNA was extracted from the tissue. The normal lung tissue was taken more than 3 cm from the tumor edge. Sequencing was performed on distant non-tumor lung tissue. The source is a woman between 45 and 60 years old with non-small cell lung cancer.

This chain links TRBV6-2 or TRBV6-3 with TRBJ2-2; possible D gene TRBD2, 5 bases. The CDR3 sequence is 18 residues long. From germline, CDR1 is MNHEY and CDR2 SVGEGT. V lost 7 bases and J lost 0, with 21 bases in between. The CDR3 region is CASKRYLVGVTNTGELFF. For the CDR3, the DNA is TGTGCCAGCAAACGCTATCTAGTGGGAGTGACGAACACCGGGGAGCTGTTTTTT.

The sample holds one count of this clonotype. This rearrangement joins TRBV11-2 to TRBJ1-6, with D tentatively TRBD1 (5 bases). Deletions cut 0 bases from V and 19 bases from J, with 22 bases between. The CDR3 runs 15 residues. Germline V gives CDR1 SGHAT, CDR2 FQNNGV. In nucleotides, the CDR3 is TGTGCCAGCAGCTTAGAGACAGATTATGATTCACCCTTACACTTT. It codes for CASSLETDYDSPLHF.

In the case of this clonotype: Germline and junction disagree at one end, which may indicate a read error. The V and J genes are TRBV6-6 and TRBJ2-7; 7 nucleotides align to TRBD1. This CDR3 spans 14 amino acids. Germline V gene data show CDR1 as MNHNY and CDR2 as SVGAGI (reference sequence). CDR3 coding DNA: TGTGCCAGCAGTAGCCGGGACAGCTCCTACAAGCAGTACTTT. This codes for CASSSRDSSYKQYF.

Remarks on this clonotype: The junction departs from germline at one end; a sequencing error may be responsible. The chain carries TRBV4-1 and TRBJ2-6; D might be TRBD1 (5 bases). The CDR3 runs 14 residues. Germline V gene data show CDR1 as MGHRA and CDR2 as YSYEKL. The DNA for the CDR3 is TGCGCCAGCAGTAAAGATTCTGGGGCCAACGCCCTGACTTTC. Translating gives CASSKDSGANALTF.

In this sample, this clonotype turned up many times. V gene TRBV12-3 or TRBV12-4 combines with J gene TRBJ2-2; 7 nucleotides agree with TRBD2. V shed 6 bases, J shed 5 bases, and the junction held 6 bases outside the gene matches. The CDR3 is made up of 14 amino acids. In nucleotides, the CDR3 is TGTGCCAGCAGGGCGGGAGAATGGACCGGGGAGCTGTTTTTT. The encoded protein is CASRAGEWTGELFF.

This clonotype is a singleton in its sample. The junction and the germline gene differ at one end; a read error may be behind it. V usage is TRBV4-1 and J usage is TRBJ2-7; the match to TRBD2 covers 7 bases. Germline CDR1 and CDR2: MGHRA and YSYEKL. CDR3 size: 14 residues. The CDR3 sequence is CGGGGKTTPYEQYF. As DNA, the CDR3 is TGTGGGGGGGGAGGGAAGACAACTCCCTACGAGCAGTACTTC.

To note about this clonotype: One end of the junction varies from germline; a read error may be responsible. J is TRBJ2-2 and V is TRBV5-6; D is uncertain. The CDR3 loop spans 13 amino acids. In germline, CDR1 is SGHDT, CDR2 YYEEEE. CDR3 in DNA: TGCGCCAGCAGCTCACAGAAGACCGGGGAGCTGTTTTTT. Protein sequence: CASSSQKTGELFF.